Shown below are 26 T cell receptor beta chains from a single sample sequenced in a study of blood T cell repertoires in COVID-19. Profiled with immunoSEQ multiplex PCR; TCRdb holds only in-frame clones, not every one. Here the sample spans more than 200,000 clones, 88% being singletons. Sequenced material: peripheral blood. The source of these receptors is a human donor in a cohort sampled during active COVID-19.

This clone was seen once. The chain uses TRBV15 and TRBJ2-7; no definite D call. This CDR3 is 15 amino acids long. Germline loops: CDR1 LNHNV, CDR2 YYDKDF (reference sequence). The V end lost 3 bases, the J end lost 1 base, and 13 bases lay between the germline ends. The CDR3 here is CATSSQLDKSYEQYF. CDR3 coding DNA: TGTGCCACCAGCAGCCAACTTGACAAGTCCTACGAGCAGTACTTC.

Only a few counts were recorded for this clone. V is TRBV5-1 and J is TRBJ2-3, with D possibly being TRBD2 (5 bases). Germline CDR1 reads SGHRS; CDR2 reads YFSETQ. The CDR3 extends over 15 amino acids. V lost 5 bases, J lost 1 base, and 14 bases lay in between. The CDR3 loop reads CASRIGVSGTDTQYF. The CDR3, as DNA: TGCGCCAGCAGAATCGGGGTCTCCGGCACAGATACGCAGTATTTT.

The chain couples TRBV30 to TRBJ2-2, with 8 bases identical to TRBD1. The CDR3 sequence is 16 residues long. Germline CDR1 is GTSNPN and CDR2 is SVGIG (reference sequence). The V and J ends lost 1 base and 1 base, in that order; junction bases with no gene match: 5. The CDR3 here is CAWSGGTGLNTGELFF. CDR3 DNA: TGTGCCTGGAGTGGGGGGACAGGATTGAACACCGGGGAGCTGTTTTTT.

This chain uses TRBV11-2 with TRBJ2-7; maybe TRBD1 (6 bases). This CDR3 spans 17 amino acids. The ends were cut back, 0 bases at V and 3 bases at J, with 18 bases in the middle. Germline V gene sequence: CDR1 SGHAT, CDR2 FQNNGV. CDR3 protein: CASSLEGLGQGYYEQYF. CDR3 bases: TGTGCCAGCAGCTTAGAGGGGCTGGGCCAGGGGTACTACGAGCAGTACTTC.

The chain carries TRBV7-9 and TRBJ1-2, with TRBD1 matching 9 bases. Germline V gives CDR1 SEHNR, CDR2 FQNEAQ (reference sequence). With V trimmed by 4 bases and J by 4 bases, 7 bases remained unmatched. The CDR3 totals 15 residues. The CDR3 DNA sequence: TGTGCCAGCAGCTCCACCCCGGGACAGGGCTATGGCTACACCTTC. Protein sequence: CASSSTPGQGYGYTF.

This clone has a single count. The rearrangement joins TRBV2 to TRBJ2-3; perhaps TRBD2 as D (5 bases). V dropped 3 bases and J dropped 3 bases, with 16 bases sitting between them. Per germline, CDR1 SNHLY and CDR2 FYNNEI. CDR3 length: 16 amino acids. The CDR3 sequence: CASSELAREGTDTQYF. Here the CDR3 DNA reads TGTGCCAGCAGTGAGCTAGCTAGGGAAGGGACAGATACGCAGTATTTT. Drawing the rest from reference TRBV2 and TRBJ2-3, the complete variable domain is EPEVTQTPSHQVTQMGQEVILRCVPISNHLYFYWYRQILGQKVEFLVSFYNNEISEKSEIFDDQFSVERPDGSNFTLKIRSTKLEDSAMYFCASSELAREGTDTQYFGPGTRLTVL.

The CDR3 nucleotides read TGCGCCAGCAGCACAAGAGGCTGGACAGGTTCGAACACCGGGGAGCTGTTTTTT. As protein: CASSTRGWTGSNTGELFF. The chain links TRBV4-1 to TRBJ2-2, with 7 bases matching TRBD1. V trimming: 5 bases; J trimming: 0 bases; junction bases outside the gene matches: 12. There are 18 residues in the CDR3. The V gene's germline CDR1 is MGHRA and CDR2 YSYEKL.

This clone has only a few counts. This rearrangement joins TRBV27 to TRBJ2-1; 9 bases match TRBD2. The germline CDR1 and CDR2 sequences are MNHEY and SMNVEV (reference sequence). With 3 bases clipped from V and 4 bases from J, the junction kept 13 bases outside the gene matches. The CDR3 sequence is 18 residues long. CDR3 nucleotide sequence: TGTGCCAGCAGTTTCCTTCGTACCCTAGCGGGGTCGTACAATGAGCAGTTCTTC. It yields the protein CASSFLRTLAGSYNEQFF.

This chain joins TRBV11-2 and TRBJ1-3; the D is unclear. The CDR3 is made up of 13 amino acids. Germline lookup yields CDR1 SGHAT and CDR2 FQNNGV. Trimming shortened V by 3 bases and J by 0 bases, and 3 bases separated the two germline ends. The DNA of the CDR3 is TGTGCCAGCAGCTTGAGCTCTGGAAACACCATATATTTT. It codes for CASSLSSGNTIYF.

A single count supports this clone. This chain links TRBV7-8 with TRBJ2-1; D might be TRBD2 (6 bases). The CDR3 has 15 amino acids. Per the germline V gene, CDR1 is SGHVS and CDR2 is FQNEAQ. The V gene lost 8 bases and the J gene lost 8 bases, with 22 bases spanning the gap. The CDR3 spells CASSLRAGNSDEQFF. Written as DNA, the CDR3 is TGTGCCAGCTCACTTAGGGCGGGAAACTCAGATGAGCAGTTCTTC.

The chain couples TRBV19 to TRBJ1-2; tentatively, D is TRBD1 (6 bases). The germline gives CDR1 LNHDA, CDR2 SQIVND (reference sequence). The CDR3 contains 12 residues. The V end was cut by 6 bases, the J end by 8 bases, with 13 bases between. CDR3 region: CASRFGQGGYTF. Written as DNA, the CDR3 is TGTGCCAGTAGATTCGGGCAGGGGGGCTACACCTTC.

This chain links TRBV7-6 with TRBJ1-6; D uncertain. The germline V gene encodes CDR1 SGHVS and CDR2 FNYEAQ. Trimming pared 5 bases from V and 0 bases from J, leaving 5 bases between. The CDR3 has 14 amino acids. CDR3 in amino acids: CASSPSSYNSPLHF. CDR3 nucleotide sequence: TGTGCCAGCAGCCCTAGCTCCTATAATTCACCCCTCCACTTT.

This chain joins TRBV18 and TRBJ2-1; TRBD2 aligns across 10 bases. The CDR3 consists of 16 residues. Trimming removed 5 bases from V and 7 bases from J; junction bases left unmatched: 11. Germline CDR1 reads KGHSH; CDR2 reads LQKENI. The CDR3 reads CASSTSKREGWNEQFF. CDR3 DNA sequence: TGTGCCAGCTCAACCTCCAAGCGGGAGGGTTGGAATGAGCAGTTCTTC. Full variable domain (outside the CDR3, taken from reference TRBV18 and TRBJ2-1): NAGVMQNPRHLVRRRGQEARLRCSPMKGHSHVYWYRQLPEEGLKFMVYLQKENIIDESGMPKERFSAEFPKEGPSILRIQQVVRGDSAAYFCASSTSKREGWNEQFFGPGTRLTVL.

This chain connects TRBV27 to TRBJ2-7; 7 bases line up with TRBD1. The J segment lost 9 bases and the V segment lost 0 bases, leaving 14 bases of the junction unmatched. Germline V gene lookup returns CDR1 MNHEY and CDR2 SMNVEV (reference sequence). CDR3 length: 16 residues. CDR3 DNA sequence: TGTGCCAGCAGTTTATCTGTAGACAGGGATTCACTCGGGCAGTACTTC. It codes for CASSLSVDRDSLGQYF.

This chain connects TRBV5-1 to TRBJ2-4; TRBD1 agrees at 7 bases. This CDR3 is built from 15 residues. Germline V gene sequence: CDR1 SGHRS, CDR2 YFSETQ. Germline trimming cut 1 base from V and 4 bases from J; bases unmatched to any gene: 5. CDR3 in amino acids: CASSLTAGGKNIQYF. Here the CDR3 DNA reads TGCGCCAGCAGCTTGACAGCAGGGGGTAAAAACATTCAGTACTTC. The whole variable domain, filled in from reference TRBV5-1 and TRBJ2-4, reads KAGVTQTPRYLIKTRGQQVTLSCSPISGHRSVSWYQQTPGQGLQFLFEYFSETQRNKGNFPGRFSGRQFSNSRSEMNVSTLELGDSALYLCASSLTAGGKNIQYFGAGTRLSVL.

The chain joins TRBV3-1 (or the pseudogene TRBV3-2) to TRBJ2-7; TRBD1 matches 10 bases. The CDR3 has 18 amino acids. Germline assignment: CDR1 LGHDT and CDR2 YNNKEL (reference sequence). The trim removed 2 bases at V and 4 bases at J, leaving 14 bases unmatched. The CDR3 spells CASSQTFTWTGGSYEQYF. The CDR3 DNA reads TGTGCCAGCAGCCAAACTTTTACCTGGACAGGGGGATCTTACGAGCAGTACTTC.

The genes are TRBV7-8 and TRBJ2-3; 9 bases are a match to TRBD2. The CDR3 has 19 amino acids. Germline CDR1 and CDR2: SGHVS and FQNEAQ. V trimming: 1 base; J trimming: 2 bases; junction bases outside the gene matches: 13. CDR3 nucleotide sequence: TGTGCCAGCAGCTTAGAACTAGCGGGTACACCCAAGCACACAGATACGCAGTATTTT. Translated, it gives CASSLELAGTPKHTDTQYF.

The gene calls are TRBV19 and TRBJ1-4, with D possibly TRBD1 on 5 matching bases. The length of the CDR3 is 15 residues. The germline V gene encodes CDR1 LNHDA and CDR2 SQIVND (reference sequence). V gave up 7 bases and J gave up 3 bases, with 15 bases separating them. CDR3 in amino acids: CASNTGQVANEKLFF. CDR3 DNA: TGTGCCAGTAATACAGGTCAGGTCGCTAATGAAAAACTGTTTTTT.

This chain links TRBV7-2 with TRBJ1-2; D is ambiguous. The V end was cut by 5 bases, the J end by 4 bases, with 11 bases between. There are 13 residues in the CDR3. The germline CDR1 and CDR2 sequences are SGHTA and FQGNSA. The CDR3 sequence: CASSVSQLYGYTF. The CDR3 DNA reads TGTGCCAGCAGCGTATCACAGCTCTATGGCTACACCTTC.

This clone appeared a single time. In DNA form, the CDR3 reads TGTGCCAGCAGTAACCCGACTAGCGGGATACGTGAGCAGTTCTTC. Its translation is CASSNPTSGIREQFF. This chain connects TRBV28 to TRBJ2-1, with 11 bases identical to TRBD2. The CDR3 extends over 15 amino acids. Trimming cost V 5 bases and J 9 bases; bases outside gene matches: 9. Germline V gives CDR1 MDHEN, CDR2 SYDVKM.

The rearrangement links TRBV12-5 to TRBJ1-1; D is unclear. Per germline, CDR1 LGHNT and CDR2 FRNRAP. The CDR3 sequence is 16 residues long. Deletions cut 2 bases from V and 2 bases from J, with 15 bases between. The CDR3 is CASGLRQAKPNTEAFF. In DNA, the CDR3 is TGTGCTAGTGGTTTGCGGCAGGCAAAACCTAACACTGAAGCTTTCTTT.

The chain links TRBV5-4 to TRBJ1-2, with D perhaps TRBD1 (5 bases). Germline V CDR1 and CDR2: SGHNT, YYREEE (reference sequence). V gave up 2 bases and J gave up 6 bases, with 8 bases separating them. The CDR3 spans 12 residues. CDR3 in amino acids: CASSFGGDGYTF. CDR3 nucleotide sequence: TGTGCCAGCAGCTTTGGGGGGGATGGCTACACCTTC. The entire variable domain, with the rest obtained from reference TRBV5-4 and TRBJ1-2, is as follows: ETGVTQSPTHLIKTRGQQVTLRCSSQSGHNTVSWYQQALGQGPQFIFQYYREEENGRGNFPPRFSGLQFPNYSSELNVNALELDDSALYLCASSFGGDGYTFGSGTRLTVV.

V is TRBV27 and J is TRBJ2-3; D gene ambiguous. The CDR3 is 15 residues long. CDR1 and CDR2 from the germline V gene are MNHEY and SMNVEV (reference sequence). The V gene lost 2 bases and the J gene lost 0 bases, with 9 bases spanning the gap. CDR3 sequence (DNA): TGTGCCAGCAGTTTACAAGTGGGCAGCACAGATACGCAGTATTTT. It is translated as CASSLQVGSTDTQYF.

CDR3 residues: CSVARDRRETQYF. CDR3 in DNA: TGCAGCGTTGCACGCGACAGAAGGGAGACCCAGTACTTC. This chain links TRBV29-1 with TRBJ2-5, with D possibly TRBD1 on 5 matching bases. This CDR3 region has 13 residues. V lost 4 bases and J lost 5, with 14 bases in between. Germline V gene lookup returns CDR1 SQVTM and CDR2 ANQGSEA.

This chain uses TRBV24-1 with TRBJ2-1, with D unresolved. Germline CDR1 KGHDR, CDR2 SFDVKD. Deletions cut 6 bases from V and 8 bases from J, with 13 bases between. The CDR3 sequence is 13 residues long. The CDR3, as DNA: TGTGCCACCAGTTTATGGAGTGCGGATGAGCAGTTCTTC. Protein product: CATSLWSADEQFF.

The chain is built from TRBV4-3 and TRBJ1-5; a weak D match, TRBD1 (6 bases). Between the trimmed V and J ends, which lost 3 bases and 6 bases, there was a span of 9 bases. The V gene's germline CDR1 is LGHNA and CDR2 YSLEER. This CDR3 comprises 13 residues. CDR3 sequence (DNA): TGCGCCAGCAGCCAGGCCAGGGGTCAGCCCCAGCATTTT. Translation gives CASSQARGQPQHF.